Below, 2 T cell receptor beta chains from the same sample are listed, as sequenced in a study of cytomegalovirus exposure and HLA in healthy donors. The repertoire was sequenced with immunoSEQ multiplex PCR; TCRdb's copy has only in-frame clones and lacks some. Here the sample spans about 120,000 clones, approximately 85% being singletons. The sample taken for sequencing was PBMCs. Receptors were obtained from a man aged 18 to 29 in good health and CMV-seronegative.

This clone was found a few times. The V gene is TRBV6-1, the J gene TRBJ1-1; D not certain. V was cut by 5 bases and J by 5 bases, with 15 bases left in between. CDR1 is MNHNS and CDR2 is SASEGT in the germline V gene. The CDR3 length is 14 residues. The DNA of the CDR3 is TGTGCCAGCAGTCCCCCATCCCGGGAAACTGAAGCTTTCTTT. Its protein product is CASSPPSRETEAFF.

The chain links TRBV11-1 to TRBJ2-3; 9 bases fit TRBD2. The J segment lost 6 bases and the V segment lost 2 bases, leaving 9 bases of the junction unmatched. The CDR3 loop spans 16 amino acids. Germline values: CDR1 SGHAT, CDR2 FQDESV (reference sequence). The DNA for the CDR3 is TGTGCCAGCAGCTTAAGGGGGCGGGGGGGATTGGATACGCAGTATTTT. It is translated as CASSLRGRGGLDTQYF.